Listed here are 16 T cell receptor beta chains from one sample, sequenced in a study of blood T cell repertoires in COVID-19. Assay used: immunoSEQ multiplex PCR; TCRdb lists only in-frame clones, some missing. The data contain about 270,000 clones, about 87% of them singletons. The sequenced material came from peripheral blood. Receptors were obtained from a human donor in a cohort sampled during active COVID-19.

This clone was picked up one time. The chain uses TRBV27 and TRBJ1-1; 7 bases are shared with TRBD1. V dropped 5 bases and J dropped 5; count of bases not matched to a gene: 14. Germline loops: CDR1 MNHEY, CDR2 SMNVEV (reference sequence). This CDR3 is 16 amino acids long. CDR3 in DNA: TGTGCCAGCAGTATAAGGGGACAGACACGATATACTGAAGCTTTCTTT. Translated: CASSIRGQTRYTEAFF.

The CDR3 loop reads CASSTGLAGPNEQFF. The DNA of the CDR3 is TGTGCCAGCAGCACGGGACTAGCGGGCCCCAATGAGCAGTTCTTC. The chain uses TRBV5-4 and TRBJ2-1; 12 bases agree with TRBD2. Germline values: CDR1 SGHNT, CDR2 YYREEE (reference sequence). Germline trimming cut 4 bases from V and 6 bases from J; bases unmatched to any gene: 5. This CDR3 spans 15 amino acids.

The chain joins TRBV7-9 to TRBJ1-4, with a weak D call TRBD1 (6 bases). Trimming removed 1 base from V and 8 bases from J, with 17 bases in between. Germline CDR1 reads SEHNR; CDR2 reads FQNEAQ (reference sequence). The CDR3 covers 16 residues. CDR3 in amino acids: CASSLVVTGTTEKLFF. For the CDR3, the DNA is TGTGCCAGCAGCTTAGTCGTAACAGGGACAACGGAAAAACTGTTTTTT. Filled out from reference TRBV7-9 and TRBJ1-4, the complete variable domain reads DTGVSQNPRHKITKRGQNVTFRCDPISEHNRLYWYRQTLGQGPEFLTYFQNEAQLEKSRLLSDRFSAERPKGSFSTLEIQRTEQGDSAMYLCASSLVVTGTTEKLFFGSGTQLSVL.

This sequence joins TRBV5-1 and TRBJ2-1; D is unresolved. CDR3 length equals 13 residues. The V end lost 4 bases, the J end lost 3 bases, and 8 bases lay between the germline ends. The germline gives CDR1 SGHRS, CDR2 YFSETQ. This CDR3 reads CASSPHNYNEQFF. The CDR3, as DNA: TGCGCCAGCAGCCCCCACAACTACAATGAGCAGTTCTTC.

The rearrangement joins TRBV7-9 to TRBJ2-1; D perhaps matches TRBD2 (5 bases). V was clipped by 4 bases and J by 11 bases, with 21 bases between them. The germline V gene encodes CDR1 SEHNR and CDR2 FQNEAQ (reference sequence). The CDR3 is 15 residues long. CDR3 sequence (DNA): TGTGCCAGCAGCTCTCGCAGAGAGGGTGGCCAAAAGCAGTTCTTC. Protein: CASSSRREGGQKQFF.

V usage is TRBV5-4 and J usage is TRBJ2-1; D possibly corresponds to TRBD2 (6 bases). The ends were cut back, 3 bases at V and 8 bases at J, with 15 bases in the middle. The CDR3 has 14 amino acids. Germline V gives CDR1 SGHNT, CDR2 YYREEE (reference sequence). CDR3 sequence reads: CASSSPGVGDEQFF. Written as DNA, the CDR3 is TGTGCCAGCAGCTCCCCGGGAGTAGGGGATGAGCAGTTCTTC.

This rearrangement joins TRBV7-2 to TRBJ1-1, with D possibly matching TRBD1 (5 bases). CDR3 length: 15 residues. Germline V gene sequence: CDR1 SGHTA, CDR2 FQGNSA. Trimming pared 3 bases from V and 1 base from J, leaving 12 bases between. The CDR3 bases are TGTGCCAGCAGCTTGACAGCCTCAAAGAACACTGAAGCTTTCTTT. As protein: CASSLTASKNTEAFF.

The gene calls are TRBV2 and TRBJ2-5, with TRBD1 identical over 8 bases. Germline assignment: CDR1 SNHLY and CDR2 FYNNEI. The CDR3 is 15 amino acids. Trimming at V came to 4 bases and at J to 2 bases, leaving 6 bases not matched to a gene. The CDR3 DNA reads as TGTGCCAGCAGTGCCCGACAGGGGTTACAAGAGACCCAGTACTTC. Amino acids: CASSARQGLQETQYF.

The V gene is TRBV5-1, the J gene TRBJ1-1, with D possibly TRBD1 on 5 matching bases. V lost 7 bases and J lost 0, with 13 bases in between. Per the germline V gene, CDR1 is SGHRS and CDR2 is YFSETQ. CDR3 length equals 14 residues. The chain's CDR3 is CASGRQGLNTEAFF. CDR3 sequence (DNA): TGCGCCAGCGGGCGTCAGGGCTTGAACACTGAAGCTTTCTTT. Supplemented by reference TRBV5-1 and TRBJ1-1, the full variable domain reads KAGVTQTPRYLIKTRGQQVTLSCSPISGHRSVSWYQQTPGQGLQFLFEYFSETQRNKGNFPGRFSGRQFSNSRSEMNVSTLELGDSALYLCASGRQGLNTEAFFGQGTRLTVV.

The chain combines TRBV2 with TRBJ2-3, with 13 bases matching TRBD2. This CDR3 comprises 18 residues. With V trimmed by 7 bases and J by 6 bases, 16 bases remained unmatched. Germline loops: CDR1 SNHLY, CDR2 FYNNEI. The CDR3, as DNA: TGTGCCAGCAAGAGAAGAACTAGCGGGAGGGCCCTCATGGATACGCAGTATTTT. This sequence encodes CASKRRTSGRALMDTQYF.

The chain couples TRBV2 to TRBJ2-1; TRBD2 aligns across 7 bases. The germline V gene encodes CDR1 SNHLY and CDR2 FYNNEI. The CDR3 is 14 residues long. The V segment lost 7 bases and the J segment 3 bases; nucleotides outside the gene matches: 6. CDR3 nucleotides: TGTGCCAGCAAGATGGGGGGGAACTACAATGAGCAGTTCTTC. It encodes CASKMGGNYNEQFF.

This clone has just one count. The chain joins TRBV12-5 to TRBJ2-4, with 14 bases fitting TRBD2. CDR1 is LGHNT and CDR2 is FRNRAP in the germline V gene. CDR3 size: 20 residues. The V segment lost 7 bases and the J segment 0 bases; nucleotides outside the gene matches: 14. CDR3 in DNA: TGTGCTAGTGCCTCCGGGACTAGCGGGAGAGGGATGCTAGCCAAAAACATTCAGTACTTC. Residues: CASASGTSGRGMLAKNIQYF.

The CDR3 nucleotides are TGTGCCAGCAGCCAAACTGATGGGACCCAGTACTTC. Encoded protein: CASSQTDGTQYF. The chain couples TRBV3-1 (or the pseudogene TRBV3-2) to TRBJ2-5; no reliable D call. The CDR3 has 12 amino acids. CDR1 LGHDT and CDR2 YNNKEL come from the germline V gene (reference sequence). Trimming left V 2 bases short and J 7 bases short, with 8 bases between.

The rearrangement links TRBV11-1 to TRBJ1-1, with D perhaps matching TRBD1 (5 bases). Germline CDR1 is SGHAT and CDR2 is FQDESV (reference sequence). This CDR3 spans 13 amino acids. The ends were cut back, 5 bases at V and 1 base at J, with 8 bases in the middle. In DNA, the CDR3 is TGTGCCAGCAGCCGACAGAGGAACACTGAAGCTTTCTTT. It translates to CASSRQRNTEAFF.

The gene calls are TRBV15 and TRBJ2-7; unclear D gene. This CDR3 spans 15 amino acids. Trimming took 1 base from V and 6 from J, leaving 16 bases between them. Germline values: CDR1 LNHNV, CDR2 YYDKDF (reference sequence). The CDR3 DNA sequence: TGTGCCACCAGCAGAGCCGGCCAGACCCAGCGCGAGCAGTACTTC. Its protein is CATSRAGQTQREQYF.

This clone was observed a few times. This chain links TRBV5-1 with TRBJ2-7; a possible D gene is TRBD1 (6 bases). The CDR3 spans 15 residues. Trimming pared 4 bases from V and 4 bases from J, leaving 18 bases between. The germline gives CDR1 SGHRS, CDR2 YFSETQ. The CDR3 loop reads CASSPGQGITYEQYF. In nucleotides, the CDR3 is TGCGCCAGCAGCCCAGGTCAGGGGATCACTTACGAGCAGTACTTC.